These 10 T cell receptor beta chains originate from one sample sequenced in a study of blood T cells in healthy people across ages. Primed by a sample-barcoded 5' primer and a J-beta primer mix, a second PCR proceeded for 7 to 11 cycles. TCRdb passed the 5' RACE reads through MiXCR, listing each CDR3 protein once. The sample has 1 million to 1.2 million distinct CDR3 sequences; roughly two fifths are singletons. The sequenced sample was blood. Receptors originate from a man aged 18 to 30 in good health.

The CDR3, as DNA: TGTGCCAGCAGCTTAGGCCTAGCGGTAACCTACGAGCAGTACTTC. This translates into CASSLGLAVTYEQYF. The chain uses TRBV13 and TRBJ2-7; 7 bases are a match to TRBD2. The V gene's germline CDR1 is PRHDT and CDR2 FYEKMQ (reference sequence). The CDR3 is 15 amino acids. The J segment lost 2 bases and the V segment lost 0 bases, leaving 4 bases of the junction unmatched.

In DNA, the CDR3 is TGCGCCAGCAGCTTTCATGCATCTAACTATGGCTACACCTTC. Translating gives CASSFHASNYGYTF. V is TRBV5-1 and J is TRBJ1-2, with D unclear. This CDR3 spans 14 amino acids. The V gene's germline CDR1 is SGHRS and CDR2 YFSETQ. The ends were cut back, 2 bases at V and 0 bases at J, with 8 bases in the middle.

This clonotype was detected a few times. The J gene is TRBJ2-3, the V gene TRBV29-1, with a tentative D call TRBD2 (6 bases). From germline, CDR1 is SQVTM and CDR2 ANQGSEA. CDR3 length: 13 amino acids. The V end was cut by 3 bases, the J end by 6 bases, with 13 bases between. The CDR3 nucleotides are TGCAGCGTTGAGCGGGACTCCCCCGATACGCAGTATTTT. Protein product: CSVERDSPDTQYF.

In regard to this clonotype: Since a much larger clone is just one base distant, this may be a read error. The chain uses TRBV24-1 and TRBJ2-3, with D maybe TRBD2 (6 bases). CDR3 length: 15 amino acids. The V end was cut by 6 bases, the J end by 4 bases, with 16 bases between. Per the germline V gene, CDR1 is KGHDR and CDR2 is SFDVKD. The CDR3: CATSNTRRDADTQYF. Written as DNA, the CDR3 is TGTGCCACCAGTAACACTAGGAGGGACGCAGATACGCAGTATTTT.

This rearrangement joins TRBV7-2 to TRBJ1-1; TRBD1 agrees at 9 bases. Germline values: CDR1 SGHTA, CDR2 FQGNSA. With V trimmed by 0 bases and J by 1 base, 3 bases remained unmatched. There are 16 residues in the CDR3. The CDR3 DNA reads TGTACCAGCAGCTTAGCACCGGGACAGGGGAACACTGAAGCTTTCTTT. This encodes CTSSLAPGQGNTEAFF.

This clonotype occurred a few times. The rearrangement links TRBV5-1 to TRBJ2-4; 9 bases map to TRBD1. With V trimmed by 4 bases and J by 6 bases, 8 bases remained unmatched. CDR3 size: 15 residues. In germline, CDR1 is SGHRS, CDR2 YFSETQ. The CDR3 bases are TGCGCCAGCAGCCCTCAGACAGGGGGTTTAAACATTCAGTACTTC. Protein: CASSPQTGGLNIQYF.

In regard to this clonotype: A read error may be the cause here, since a much bigger clone is one base away. This chain uses TRBV12-3 or TRBV12-4 with TRBJ2-7; either TRBD1 or TRBD2 may supply D (5 bases each). The CDR3 covers 13 residues. The chain's CDR3 is CAGSPGSSYEQYF. In nucleotides, the CDR3 is TGTGCCGGCAGCCCAGGGAGCTCCTACGAGCAGTACTTC.

This clonotype appeared a few times. The chain carries TRBV4-2 and TRBJ2-5, with D hard to call. CDR1 is LGHNA, CDR2 YNFKEQ, per germline. Trimming took 0 bases from V and 5 from J, leaving 10 bases between them. The CDR3 consists of 14 residues. In DNA form, the CDR3 reads TGTGCCAGCAGCCAAGATCGTCGCGGCGAGACCCAGTACTTC. Translated: CASSQDRRGETQYF.

This clonotype was observed a handful of times. The rearrangement uses TRBV13 and TRBJ2-5, with D unclear. Per germline, CDR1 PRHDT and CDR2 FYEKMQ (reference sequence). Trimming left V 3 bases short and J 4 bases short, with 12 bases between. CDR3 length: 14 amino acids. The chain's CDR3 is CASSFNVGLETQYF. CDR3 nucleotides: TGTGCCAGCAGCTTTAATGTGGGGTTAGAGACCCAGTACTTC.

This chain uses TRBV15 with TRBJ1-4; possibly TRBD1 for D (6 bases). CDR3 size: 15 residues. CDR1 is LNHNV and CDR2 is YYDKDF in the germline V gene (reference sequence). V was trimmed by 1 base and J by 6 bases, leaving 12 bases between them. As DNA, the CDR3 is TGTGCCACCAGCAGAGGAGTGGCAGGGGATGAAAAACTGTTTTTT. Amino acid sequence: CATSRGVAGDEKLFF.